This TCR beta chain was sequenced for a study of shared clonotypes between healthy human individuals. Overall study findings and caveats: Naive subsets generally had larger estimated richness than memory subsets.

The junction had 4 bases not matched to a gene; V was cut back by 1 base and J by 0 bases. The germline V gene has CDR1 SGHAT and CDR2 FQNNGV. The CDR3 consists of 16 residues. Execution of the assay was at deep level. In the original workflow: From ImmunoSEQ came sequences covering only the junction and carrying no quality scores, so filtering differed. TCRdb keeps only in-frame clones here, not all; method: immunoSEQ multiplex PCR. That table supplies the V and J calls and clone size; D and trimming were determined from the DNA. The table has 2 million to 3 million clones, 90% to 95% seen once. On this clone itself: Its antigen is still unknown.

The healthy adult donors were HIV-negative and reported no recent acute infections or vaccinations. This rearrangement joins TRBV11-2 to TRBJ2-3, with 7 bases fitting TRBD1. The source of this sequence is a young man in good health. The sample consisted of naive CD4+ T cells sorted from blood. The sample's subset: CD45RA+ positively selected. CDR3 DNA: TGTGCCAGCAGCTTAGGGGACAGAACTAGCACAGATACGCAGTATTTT. Protein product: CASSLGDRTSTDTQYF.